This TCR beta chain was captured in a study of blood T cell repertoires in COVID-19. Study summary: Samples taken during acute and convalescent COVID-19 were collected in the United States, Italy and Spain. Sources were T cells, B-cell-depleted T cells, or PBMCs; the material itself was cDNA or gDNA.

Germline CDR1 reads SGHTA; CDR2 reads FQGNSA. The CDR3 is 9 residues long, counting both termini. As handled by the study authors: Reference gene primer amplification gave nucleated cell count estimates. The repertoire was sequenced with immunoSEQ multiplex PCR; TCRdb's copy has only in-frame clones and lacks some. The DNA was the basis for D and trimming; V, J and clone size are from that table. The sample holds 200,000 to 250,000 clones, around 88% seen once. Comments on this clone: A read error is likely, as this CDR3 ends without the conserved phenylalanine or tryptophan. The DNA is omitted, as the CDR3 cannot be located on it reliably, and the CDR3 follows TCRdb's listing.

What was sequenced was peripheral blood. This TCR was recovered from a man younger than 30 with active or convalescent COVID-19. The chain carries TRBV7-2 and TRBJ1-2. The CDR3 protein is CASSLAGGL.